This is a list of T cell receptor beta chains from one sample in a study of response to subunit inactivated influenza vaccine. MiXCR, run by TCRdb on the RT-PCR reads, gives a single entry per CDR3 protein. The table lists about 500,000 distinct CDR3 sequences, approximately 7.7% of them singletons. Sequencing was performed on PBMCs from blood, taken roughly 24 months after vaccination. The receptors stem from a man in his fifties or sixties who received an inactivated influenza vaccine. CDR3s include the opening cysteine and the closing phenylalanine or tryptophan. D genes are given only for firm matches. Clone size is not always given. Where it is, it says once, few, many or a class for expanded clones.

>few|TRBD1|TRBV12-3/TRBV12-4|TRBJ2-5
TGTGCCAGCAGGAGCATTGGACAGGGGCGTGGAGAGACCCAGTACTTC
CASRSIGQGRGETQYF
>many|.|TRBV5-5|TRBJ2-1
TGTGCCAGCGGGCAGCCCTACAATGAGCAGTTCTTC
CASGQPYNEQFF
>few|.|TRBV9|TRBJ2-3
TGTGCCAGCAGCGTAGTAGACTCATCGGATACGCAGTATTTT
CASSVVDSSDTQYF
>.|.|TRBV20-1|TRBJ2-5
TGCAGTGCGGGGGCAGGGGCCTCTCAAGAGACCCAGTACTTC
CSAGAGASQETQYF
>.|.|TRBV7-2|TRBJ2-2
TGTGCCAGCAGCTTAGTAAGGCTCCCCGGGGAGCTGTTTTTT
CASSLVRLPGELFF
>few|TRBD2|TRBV12-3/TRBV12-4|TRBJ2-1
TGTGCCAGCAGGGCCGGACTAGCGGCGAGCAATGAGCAGTTCTTC
CASRAGLAASNEQFF
>many|TRBD2|TRBV7-8|TRBJ2-1
TGTGCCAGCAGCTTCGGGAGGAATGAGCAGTTCTTC
CASSFGRNEQFF
>few|.|TRBV10-2|TRBJ2-2
TGCGCCAGCACCCAATTTGGGGCCGGGGAGCTGTTTTTT
CASTQFGAGELFF
>.|TRBD2|TRBV7-3|TRBJ2-1
TGTGCCAGCAGTCTTCTAGCGGGAGGGCTGTATGAGCAGTTCTTC
CASSLLAGGLYEQFF
>.|.|TRBV7-2|TRBJ2-7
TGTGCCAGCAGCTATACGAGCGGGACACCCTACGAGCAGTACTTC
CASSYTSGTPYEQYF
>.|TRBD1|TRBV6-1|TRBJ2-1
TGTGCCAGCACCAACCGAGCCGGACAGGGCCAAGGTGAGCAGTTCTTC
CASTNRAGQGQGEQFF
>few|TRBD2|TRBV20-1|TRBJ2-2
TGCAGTGCCCACACTAGCGGGAGACGTAACGGGGAGCTGTTTTTT
CSAHTSGRRNGELFF
>.|TRBD2|TRBV24-1|TRBJ2-3
TGTGCCACCATAGGACTAGCTGCAGATACGCAGTATTTT
CATIGLAADTQYF
>few|.|TRBV20-1|TRBJ2-5
TGCAGTGTTGGCGGGGAAAAAGAGACCCAGTACTTC
CSVGGEKETQYF
>few|TRBD1|TRBV10-3|TRBJ2-1
TGTGCCATCAGTACCCTGGGACAGGGAGTTCAGAGCTCCTACAATGAGCAGTTCTTC
CAISTLGQGVQSSYNEQFF
>many|.|TRBV3-1|TRBJ1-4
TGTGCCAGCAGCCAGGCTATCGGGACCGCCGAAAAACTGTTTTTT
CASSQAIGTAEKLFF
>few|.|TRBV12-3/TRBV12-4|TRBJ2-7
TGTGCCAGCAGTCCAAGGGGAAGCGGCGAGCAGTACTTC
CASSPRGSGEQYF
>.|.|TRBV5-6|TRBJ1-3
TGTGCCAGCAGCCTCCGGGGCCTCAACACCATATATTTT
CASSLRGLNTIYF
>.|.|TRBV5-1|TRBJ1-5
TGCGCCAGCAGCTTGTGGGGGGCTGGCAATCAGCCCCAGCATTTT
CASSLWGAGNQPQHF
>.|.|TRBV18|TRBJ1-2
TGTGCCAGCTCACCACCCGCGGTCGCCTGGGGCTACACCTTC
CASSPPAVAWGYTF
>many|.|TRBV7-2|TRBJ2-3
TGTGCCAGCAGCAATGAGGGGACGGAGTTTAGAGATACGCAGTATTTT
CASSNEGTEFRDTQYF
>.|.|TRBV12-3/TRBV12-4|TRBJ1-4
TGTGCCAGCAGGATAGATGAAAAACTGTTTTTT
CASRIDEKLFF
>.|.|TRBV15|TRBJ2-1
TGTGCCACCAGCAGATCCCAGGAGCCACACAATGAGCAGTTCTTC
CATSRSQEPHNEQFF
>few|.|TRBV6-2/TRBV6-3|TRBJ2-6
TGTGCCAGCACTTCGGGGTTAAACGGGGCCAACGTCCTGACTTTC
CASTSGLNGANVLTF
>.|.|TRBV5-1|TRBJ2-2
TGCGCCAGCAGCCAAGACAGTCACACCGGGGAGCTGTTTTTT
CASSQDSHTGELFF
>few|.|TRBV14|TRBJ1-6
TGTGCCAGCCGGTTCGGGGTAGGCTCCTATAATTCATCCCTCCACTTT
CASRFGVGSYNSSLHF
>.|.|TRBV20-1|TRBJ2-7
TGCAGTGCCCACGACTGGACCCCCTACGAGCAGTACTTC
CSAHDWTPYEQYF
>few|.|TRBV7-6|TRBJ2-3
TGTGCCAGCAGCTCCGGACCCCCGCCGTTCACAGATACGCAGTATTTT
CASSSGPPPFTDTQYF
>.|TRBD1|TRBV5-1|TRBJ1-1
TGCGCCAGCAGCTTGGGCGGAATGACAGGGGGGCGCATGAACACTGAAGCTTTCTTT
CASSLGGMTGGRMNTEAFF
>.|.|TRBV29-1|TRBJ2-3
TGCAGCATTGCTACAGATACGCAGTATTTT
CSIATDTQYF
>.|.|TRBV19|TRBJ2-1
TGTGCCAGTAGTGATAGGAGTGCGGTCGTCAAGCAGTTCTTC
CASSDRSAVVKQFF
>few|.|TRBV7-9|TRBJ2-1
TGTGCCAGCAGCTTCATCGGGGCTGAGCAGTTCTTC
CASSFIGAEQFF
>.|TRBD1|TRBV5-1|TRBJ1-1
TGCGCCAGCAGATCCGGGACAGGGGGCTTGGATACTGAAGCTTTCTTT
CASRSGTGGLDTEAFF
>few|TRBD2|TRBV20-1|TRBJ2-3
TGCAGTGCAACTACCCGGGACTACACAGATACGCAGTATTTT
CSATTRDYTDTQYF
>few|TRBD2|TRBV5-1|TRBJ2-7
TGCGCCAGCAGCTTGGATGTAGCGGGGGGGCCGGGGAATGAGCAGTACTTC
CASSLDVAGGPGNEQYF
>many|.|TRBV6-6|TRBJ1-4
TGTGCCAGCGGCAGGACTAATGAAAAACTGTTTTTT
CASGRTNEKLFF
>many|.|TRBV4-3|TRBJ2-5
TGCGCCAGCAGCCAAGAGCGATATGGGGGCCGCTTCCAAGAGACCCAGTACTTC
CASSQERYGGRFQETQYF
>.|TRBD2|TRBV20-1|TRBJ2-4
TGCAGTGCTAGGCGGGGGGGGGTTGCAGCCAAAAACATTCAGTACTTC
CSARRGGVAAKNIQYF
>.|TRBD1|TRBV28|TRBJ2-7
TGTGCCAGCAGTTTAAATCCGAGGACAGGGGCCACCTACGAGCAGTACTTC
CASSLNPRTGATYEQYF
>.|.|TRBV9|TRBJ2-4
TGTGCCAGCAGCGTAGGCGGGGTTAGAGCCAAAAACATTCAGTACTTC
CASSVGGVRAKNIQYF